These T cell receptor beta chains were read from a single sample in a study of blood T cell repertoires in COVID-19. Data came from immunoSEQ multiplex PCR; TCRdb stores just in-frame clones and leaves some out. The table has about 360,000 clones, more than 85% seen once. Sequenced input: peripheral blood. These receptor sequences come from a human donor in a cohort sampled during active COVID-19. Each CDR3 is given with its conserved first and last residue. The order of the fields is J gene, clone size, D gene, V gene, CDR3 DNA, CDR3 protein. The D gene is left open where the match is weak. Not every row has a clone size; where given, it reads once, few, many or a size class.

j_gene: TRBJ2-2; abundance: NA; d_gene: TRBD2; v_gene: TRBV7-9; CDR3nt: TGTGCCAGCAGCTCCTTAGGGAGTCGGCTAGCGGGGTACACCGGGGAGCTGTTTTTT; CDR3aa: CASSSLGSRLAGYTGELFF
j_gene: TRBJ1-1; abundance: NA; d_gene: NA; v_gene: TRBV6-6; CDR3nt: TGTGCCAGCAGCCCCTGGGAGGGCGGGACTGAAGCTTTCTTT; CDR3aa: CASSPWEGGTEAFF
j_gene: TRBJ2-1; abundance: NA; d_gene: NA; v_gene: TRBV3-1/TRBV3-2; CDR3nt: TGTGCCAGCAGCCAATGGGCCGACCTATCCTCCTACAATGAGCAGTTCTTC; CDR3aa: CASSQWADLSSYNEQFF
j_gene: TRBJ1-4; abundance: NA; d_gene: TRBD1; v_gene: TRBV27; CDR3nt: TGTGCCAGCAGAACCGGGACAGGGGGCGTCTATGGTGAAAAACTGTTTTTT; CDR3aa: CASRTGTGGVYGEKLFF
j_gene: TRBJ1-1; abundance: NA; d_gene: TRBD1; v_gene: TRBV9; CDR3nt: TGTGCCAGCAGCGTCTCCGGGACAGGGGGCACTGAAGCTTTCTTT; CDR3aa: CASSVSGTGGTEAFF
j_gene: TRBJ2-1; abundance: NA; d_gene: TRBD2; v_gene: TRBV9; CDR3nt: TGTGCCAGCAGCGGAATTTATAGCGGGAGGGCCTACAATGAGCAGTTCTTC; CDR3aa: CASSGIYSGRAYNEQFF
j_gene: TRBJ2-3; abundance: NA; d_gene: NA; v_gene: TRBV19; CDR3nt: TGTGCCAGTAGTCCACAGCGGGAAGGGGGTACAGATACGCAGTATTTT; CDR3aa: CASSPQREGGTDTQYF
j_gene: TRBJ2-7; abundance: NA; d_gene: NA; v_gene: TRBV11-2; CDR3nt: TGTGCCAGCAGCCCAAACAGGGTTATCTACGAGCAGTACTTC; CDR3aa: CASSPNRVIYEQYF
j_gene: TRBJ1-4; abundance: NA; d_gene: TRBD1; v_gene: TRBV4-2; CDR3nt: TGTGCCAGCAGCCAAGTTGGACAGGGGGATGCAACTAATGAAAAACTGTTTTTT; CDR3aa: CASSQVGQGDATNEKLFF
j_gene: TRBJ2-3; abundance: NA; d_gene: NA; v_gene: TRBV3-1/TRBV3-2; CDR3nt: TGTGCCAGCAGCCAAGATGTGGGCGTCACAGATACGCAGTATTTT; CDR3aa: CASSQDVGVTDTQYF
j_gene: TRBJ2-5; abundance: NA; d_gene: NA; v_gene: TRBV20-1; CDR3nt: TGCAGTGCTAACGGGGAAGAGACCCAGTACTTC; CDR3aa: CSANGEETQYF
j_gene: TRBJ1-5; abundance: NA; d_gene: NA; v_gene: TRBV7-9; CDR3nt: TGTGCCAGCAGCTTAGCGCGAGGGGGGGCCGAGGGCAATCAGCCCCAGCATTTT; CDR3aa: CASSLARGGAEGNQPQHF
j_gene: TRBJ1-2; abundance: NA; d_gene: NA; v_gene: TRBV20-1; CDR3nt: TGCAGTGTAAGGGGTCAGAATGGCTACACCTTC; CDR3aa: CSVRGQNGYTF
j_gene: TRBJ2-4; abundance: NA; d_gene: NA; v_gene: TRBV12-3/TRBV12-4; CDR3nt: TGTGCCAGCAGTCTGGAGGCCAAAAACATTCAGTACTTC; CDR3aa: CASSLEAKNIQYF
j_gene: TRBJ2-6; abundance: NA; d_gene: TRBD1; v_gene: TRBV9; CDR3nt: TGTGCCAGCAGCTCCCACAGGGGAACCCTCTCTGGGGCCAACGTCCTGACTTTC; CDR3aa: CASSSHRGTLSGANVLTF
j_gene: TRBJ2-3; abundance: NA; d_gene: TRBD2; v_gene: TRBV3-1/TRBV3-2; CDR3nt: TGTGCCAGCAGCCAAGTAGTAACTAGCGGGGGCACAGATACGCAGTATTTT; CDR3aa: CASSQVVTSGGTDTQYF
j_gene: TRBJ2-3; abundance: NA; d_gene: NA; v_gene: TRBV30; CDR3nt: TGTGCCTGGGGGTCTGGCACAGATACGCAGTATTTT; CDR3aa: CAWGSGTDTQYF
j_gene: TRBJ2-7; abundance: NA; d_gene: NA; v_gene: TRBV4-1; CDR3nt: TGCGCCAGCAGTACCTGGGGGGTGAGCTCCTACGAGCAGTACTTC; CDR3aa: CASSTWGVSSYEQYF
j_gene: TRBJ1-3; abundance: NA; d_gene: TRBD1; v_gene: TRBV5-1; CDR3nt: TGCGCCAGCAGCTTCGGACAGGCGCTCTCTGGAAACACCATATATTTT; CDR3aa: CASSFGQALSGNTIYF
j_gene: TRBJ2-3; abundance: NA; d_gene: TRBD2; v_gene: TRBV28; CDR3nt: TGTGCCAGCAGTGCCGGACTAGCGGGAGTTATGACAGATACGCAGTATTTT; CDR3aa: CASSAGLAGVMTDTQYF
j_gene: TRBJ2-3; abundance: NA; d_gene: NA; v_gene: TRBV5-5; CDR3nt: TGTGCCAGCAGCCCGGGACTCCGCACAGATACGCAGTATTTT; CDR3aa: CASSPGLRTDTQYF
j_gene: TRBJ2-7; abundance: NA; d_gene: NA; v_gene: TRBV6-5; CDR3nt: TGTGCCAGCAGTCCCTCGGGACTTTCCTACGAGCAGTACTTC; CDR3aa: CASSPSGLSYEQYF
j_gene: TRBJ2-1; abundance: NA; d_gene: NA; v_gene: TRBV6-5; CDR3nt: TGTGCCAGCAGCCCCTCTGTCCGGGAGAGCGAGTTCTTC; CDR3aa: CASSPSVRESEFF
j_gene: TRBJ2-5; abundance: NA; d_gene: TRBD2; v_gene: TRBV3-1/TRBV3-2; CDR3nt: TGTGCCAGCAGCCAAGATTCCAGGAGCGGGAGTTTCCTTAGTAAGACCCAGTACTTC; CDR3aa: CASSQDSRSGSFLSKTQYF
j_gene: TRBJ2-7; abundance: NA; d_gene: TRBD2; v_gene: TRBV30; CDR3nt: TGTGCCTGGAACGGGGGGGCAAGCTCCTACGAGCAGTACTTC; CDR3aa: CAWNGGASSYEQYF
j_gene: TRBJ1-6; abundance: few; d_gene: TRBD1; v_gene: TRBV2; CDR3nt: TGTGCCAGCGGCGAGGGACAGCAGAGTTCACCCCTCCACTTT; CDR3aa: CASGEGQQSSPLHF
j_gene: TRBJ2-3; abundance: NA; d_gene: TRBD2; v_gene: TRBV5-6; CDR3nt: TGTGCCAGCAGCCCGCTAGCGGGAGGAGGAGATACGCAGTATTTT; CDR3aa: CASSPLAGGGDTQYF
j_gene: TRBJ1-2; abundance: once; d_gene: NA; v_gene: TRBV25-1; CDR3nt: TGTGCCAGCAGTGACACCGGGACAACGGAATATGGCTACACCTTC; CDR3aa: CASSDTGTTEYGYTF
j_gene: TRBJ2-7; abundance: NA; d_gene: TRBD2; v_gene: TRBV29-1; CDR3nt: TGCAGTGTCATGGGGGGGGAGGACTCCTACGAGCAGTACTTC; CDR3aa: CSVMGGEDSYEQYF
j_gene: TRBJ1-6; abundance: NA; d_gene: NA; v_gene: TRBV30; CDR3nt: TGTGCCTCCCAGACCGGGAACGAGTCACCCCTCCACTTT; CDR3aa: CASQTGNESPLHF
j_gene: TRBJ2-5; abundance: NA; d_gene: NA; v_gene: TRBV29-1; CDR3nt: TGCAGCGTTACTAGGGGCGGGGGCCAGGGGGAGACCCAGTACTTC; CDR3aa: CSVTRGGGQGETQYF
j_gene: TRBJ1-1; abundance: NA; d_gene: NA; v_gene: TRBV15; CDR3nt: TGTGCCACCAGCGGGCGCAGGGTACTGAACACTGAAGCTTTCTTT; CDR3aa: CATSGRRVLNTEAFF
j_gene: TRBJ2-7; abundance: few; d_gene: NA; v_gene: TRBV5-1; CDR3nt: TGCGCCAGCAGCATTGCTTCAGGGCCAGCTTCCTACGAGCAGTACTTC; CDR3aa: CASSIASGPASYEQYF
j_gene: TRBJ2-6; abundance: NA; d_gene: NA; v_gene: TRBV24-1; CDR3nt: TGTGCCACCAGTGATGTCAGGGACACTAGCTCTGGGGCCAACGTCCTGACTTTC; CDR3aa: CATSDVRDTSSGANVLTF
j_gene: TRBJ2-1; abundance: NA; d_gene: TRBD1; v_gene: TRBV4-1; CDR3nt: TGCGCCAGCAGCCCCGGGACAGGGAGAGAGCAGTTCTTC; CDR3aa: CASSPGTGREQFF
j_gene: TRBJ2-1; abundance: NA; d_gene: NA; v_gene: TRBV6-6; CDR3nt: TGTGCCAGCAGTTACTCGTTGAGGGAGCAGTTCTTC; CDR3aa: CASSYSLREQFF
j_gene: TRBJ1-1; abundance: once; d_gene: TRBD1; v_gene: TRBV29-1; CDR3nt: TGCAGCGTTCCCCCCCCAGGGAAGGGGACAGGGAGGAGGAGAGCTTTCTTT; CDR3aa: CSVPPPGKGTGRRRAFF
j_gene: TRBJ2-2; abundance: NA; d_gene: TRBD2; v_gene: TRBV3-1/TRBV3-2; CDR3nt: TGTGCCAGCAGCCGCGTGGGGGGGAAGACGAACACCGGGGAGCTGTTTTTT; CDR3aa: CASSRVGGKTNTGELFF
j_gene: TRBJ1-1; abundance: NA; d_gene: NA; v_gene: TRBV25-1; CDR3nt: TGTGCCAGCAGTGTGGGGTTAGGGGCCGAGAACACTGAAGCTTTCTTT; CDR3aa: CASSVGLGAENTEAFF
j_gene: TRBJ1-2; abundance: NA; d_gene: NA; v_gene: TRBV27; CDR3nt: TGTGCCAGCAGTCCAACGACAGCCTATGGCTACACCTTC; CDR3aa: CASSPTTAYGYTF
j_gene: TRBJ1-1; abundance: NA; d_gene: NA; v_gene: TRBV6-5; CDR3nt: TGTGCCAGCACGCCGGGAGAAGGGATGAACACTGAAGCTTTCTTT; CDR3aa: CASTPGEGMNTEAFF
j_gene: TRBJ1-2; abundance: once; d_gene: TRBD1; v_gene: TRBV30; CDR3nt: TGTGCCTGGAGTGAGCCCCCCGCGGACAGGCGGGATGGCTACACCTTC; CDR3aa: CAWSEPPADRRDGYTF
j_gene: TRBJ2-1; abundance: NA; d_gene: NA; v_gene: TRBV30; CDR3nt: TGTGCCTGGAGTGTAATGCGACAGGCCAATGAGCAGTTCTTC; CDR3aa: CAWSVMRQANEQFF
j_gene: TRBJ1-1; abundance: NA; d_gene: TRBD1; v_gene: TRBV10-1; CDR3nt: TGCGCCAGCAGGAGGGACAGTGATGAAGCTTTCTTT; CDR3aa: CASRRDSDEAFF
j_gene: TRBJ2-7; abundance: NA; d_gene: TRBD1; v_gene: TRBV9; CDR3nt: TGTGCCAGCAGCGGCCGGGACAGAACCTACGAGCAGTACTTC; CDR3aa: CASSGRDRTYEQYF
j_gene: TRBJ2-7; abundance: NA; d_gene: NA; v_gene: TRBV5-6; CDR3nt: TGTGCCAGCAGCTTGGAGCGACTACACTACGAGCAGTACTTC; CDR3aa: CASSLERLHYEQYF
j_gene: TRBJ2-5; abundance: once; d_gene: TRBD2; v_gene: TRBV30; CDR3nt: TGTGCCTGGAGCAGGGAGGGAAAAGAGACCCAGTACTTC; CDR3aa: CAWSREGKETQYF